This TCR beta chain is drawn from a study of beta chain features in type 1 diabetes (dated 2018 in TCRdb). The study in broad terms: No differences in mean age, gender distribution, total cell number or subset yield were found between patients and healthy donors. A total of under 120,000,000 sorted cells were examined across all samples, and RNA yield correlated strongly with the number of cells per subset. Regulatory and stem cell-like memory subsets were obtained from only 8 patients and about 8 healthy donors, while naive and central memory subsets were obtained from all 28 donors. The study compared TCRB repertoires of sorted circulating CD4+ T cell subsets between recently diagnosed type 1 diabetes patients and matched healthy donors. Study-level results and caveats: Only small numbers of individuals were included in the HLA sub-analyses, which left unresolved whether HLA type had any influence on TCRB rearrangement. Patients with type 1 diabetes made fewer insertions and deleted more nucleotides at VDJ recombination sites, implying thymic rearrangement abnormalities. PCR might favor shorter templates, but patient and control samples were amplified and corrected together, so any skew would affect both groups equally. Sequencing cDNA rather than genomic DNA could over-represent highly expressing activated cells, although activation and CD3 levels did not differ between groups. Type 1 diabetes patients showed a moderate but significant shortening of TCRB CDR3 length in all four CD4+ subsets. Naive, central memory and regulatory TCRB repertoires appeared to be more alike among patients than among healthy donors.

This clone was found once. Its target antigen remains unknown. The record has no base qualities; no much larger clone is one base away. The High Capacity cDNA Reverse Transcription Kit was used to reverse transcribe all of the isolated RNA, meaning that expressed TCRB transcripts were what got sequenced. Naive, central memory and regulatory T cell samples underwent deep immunoSEQ sequencing, averaging around 3.7 million total reads per sample. Sorted cells were lysed in RLT buffer and RNA was extracted with DNase-treated RNeasy Micro or Mini kits, depending on cell number. Each cell subset was processed separately to prevent cross-contamination, with patient and healthy donor samples processed together. Using the immunoSEQ multiplex PCR, TCRB sequences were amplified from cDNA into 87-bp fragments spanning the CDR3 region. The amplicons were sequenced using the Illumina HiSeq platform. Concerning the study's data processing: Synthetic template baselines were used to correct PCR bias computationally, reads within Hamming distance 2 were collapsed together, and singletons that could not be merged were discarded. Reads were aligned to IMGT to assign V, D and J genes, CDR3 length, and insertions or deletions at six rearrangement sites. Clonotype counts were normalized to sorted cell number within each subset before computing true diversity and Gini coefficients with the tcR R package. The overlap coefficient, calculated on TCRB nucleotide sequences, was used to quantify repertoire sharing. Sourced from immuneACCESS, this table was stored by TCRdb with only in-frame sequences that have V and J called. A share of the clones is absent; for the studies checked, an unresolved V gene accounts for under half, and the remainder has no known explanation. That table gives V, J and clone size, and the DNA gave D and trimming. This sample is represented by 60,000 or so clones; roughly three fifths of them were singletons. The top ten constitute 2.2% of the sample.

For this chain, trimming is 4 bases at the V end and 4 bases at the J end, and the number of junction bases without a gene match is 4. CDR1 SGHDT and CDR2 YYEEEE were looked up in the germline V gene. From its cysteine to its phenylalanine, the CDR3 spans 14 amino acids. CDR3 DNA only is kept here, 42 bases in frame from base 1. Each donor gave one peripheral blood draw, averaging approximately 0.11 L, which was collected into heparinised tubes. Naive, central memory, regulatory and stem cell-like memory CD4+ T cells were sorted on a BD FACSAria II using a panel including CD45RO, CCR7, CD25, CD127, CD95 and CD27. A purity above 98% was achieved for all sorted populations. PBMCs were isolated immediately by Lymphoprep density gradient centrifugation and stained directly without culture. Samples were stained and sorted in pairs, with one healthy donor and one patient per experiment, so that batch effects were minimized.

The TCR was taken from a woman aged 18 to 35 in good health. The chain is made from TRBV5-6 and TRBJ2-1; 8 central bases correspond to TRBD1. Material: Tregs from blood. The sample's cell subset or site label, in plain terms: regulatory CD4+ T cells. The DNA is TGTGCCAGCAGCCAGGACAGGGTGTACAATGAGCAGTTCTTC. It codes for CASSQDRVYNEQFF. This CDR3, with the reference TRBV5-6 and TRBJ2-1 proteins standing in past its ends, gives the full variable domain DAGVTQSPTHLIKTRGQQVTLRCSPKSGHDTVSWYQQALGQGPQFIFQYYEEEERQRGNFPDRFSGHQFPNYSSELNVNALLLGDSALYLCASSQDRVYNEQFFGPGTRLTVL.